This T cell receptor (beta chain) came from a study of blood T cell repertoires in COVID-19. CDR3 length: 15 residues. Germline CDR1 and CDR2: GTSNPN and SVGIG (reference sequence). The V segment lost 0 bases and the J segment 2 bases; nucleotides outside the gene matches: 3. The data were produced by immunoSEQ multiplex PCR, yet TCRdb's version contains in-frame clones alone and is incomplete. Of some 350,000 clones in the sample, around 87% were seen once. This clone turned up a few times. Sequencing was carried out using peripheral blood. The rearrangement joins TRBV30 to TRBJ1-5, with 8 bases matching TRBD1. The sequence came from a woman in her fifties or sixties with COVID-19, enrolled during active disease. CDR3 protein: CAWSVQGQGNQPQHF. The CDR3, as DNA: TGTGCCTGGAGTGTACAGGGACAGGGCAATCAGCCCCAGCATTTT.